Below, 23 T cell receptor beta chains from the same sample are listed, as sequenced in a study of blood T cell repertoires in COVID-19. Clones were read by immunoSEQ multiplex PCR, and TCRdb kept only the in-frame ones, dropping some. Among about 210,000 clones, almost 85% were seen once, and the ten largest hold around 7.3%. The sequencing input was peripheral blood. The receptors originated from a woman aged 45-65 years with active or convalescent COVID-19.

The rearrangement links TRBV6-5 to TRBJ2-5; 8 bases match TRBD1. The germline V gene has CDR1 MNHEY and CDR2 SVGAGI. The CDR3 consists of 15 residues. J gave up 2 bases and V 5 bases, and 7 bases lay outside the gene matches. The chain's CDR3 is CASSLGQVKQETQYF. The CDR3 DNA follows: TGTGCCAGCAGTCTGGGACAGGTAAAGCAAGAGACCCAGTACTTC.

V gene TRBV6-4 combines with J gene TRBJ1-1; D is perhaps TRBD1 (6 bases). This CDR3 spans 14 amino acids. Germline CDR1 and CDR2: MRHNA and SNTAGT. V lost 0 bases to trimming and J lost 11 bases, with 16 bases between them. CDR3 nucleotide sequence: TGTGCCAGCAGTGACTCCACAGGGCCGGTTCGGGCTTTCTTT. It specifies CASSDSTGPVRAFF.

The rearrangement uses TRBV7-9 and TRBJ1-1, with D possibly TRBD1 on 5 matching bases. The germline V gene encodes CDR1 SEHNR and CDR2 FQNEAQ (reference sequence). This CDR3 contains 16 residues. Trimming removed 7 bases from V and 4 bases from J, with 22 bases in between. The CDR3 protein is CASNSPRSGGSTEAFF. DNA for the CDR3: TGTGCCAGCAATTCCCCCCGGTCGGGGGGGAGCACTGAAGCTTTCTTT. Combining the CDR3 with reference TRBV7-9 and TRBJ1-1 gives the whole variable domain DTGVSQNPRHKITKRGQNVTFRCDPISEHNRLYWYRQTLGQGPEFLTYFQNEAQLEKSRLLSDRFSAERPKGSFSTLEIQRTEQGDSAMYLCASNSPRSGGSTEAFFGQGTRLTVV.

This clone has only one observation. CDR3 in DNA: TGTGCCAGCAGCTTAGAGGGACTAGCGGGGACAGATACGCAGTATTTT. Protein: CASSLEGLAGTDTQYF. The chain couples TRBV7-8 to TRBJ2-3; 13 nucleotides match TRBD2. V was clipped by 1 base and J by 3 bases; unmatched bases: 1. Germline loops: CDR1 SGHVS, CDR2 FQNEAQ. The CDR3 runs 16 residues.

The rearrangement joins TRBV28 to TRBJ1-6, with D possibly TRBD1 on 5 matching bases. The CDR3 consists of 14 residues. The V gene's germline CDR1 is MDHEN and CDR2 SYDVKM. Trimming took 5 bases from V and 6 from J, leaving 11 bases between them. DNA of the CDR3: TGTGCCAGCAGTACACTCGACAGTAATTCACCCCTCCACTTT. As protein: CASSTLDSNSPLHF.

The chain couples TRBV5-4 to TRBJ1-1; unclear D gene. In germline, CDR1 is SGHNT, CDR2 YYREEE (reference sequence). The CDR3 length is 13 residues. V shed 4 bases and J shed 2 bases, with 9 bases lying between them. CDR3 nucleotides: TGTGCCAGCAGCCCCCAGGAAAACACTGAAGCTTTCTTT. Its translation: CASSPQENTEAFF.

The gene calls are TRBV5-1 and TRBJ1-1; a weak D match, TRBD1 (5 bases). Trimming pared 4 bases from V and 5 bases from J, leaving 18 bases between. Germline CDR1 is SGHRS and CDR2 is YFSETQ. The CDR3 is made up of 15 amino acids. DNA of the CDR3: TGCGCCAGCAGCCCGGCTGGGGGGAGAGGGACTGAAGCTTTCTTT. Amino acid sequence: CASSPAGGRGTEAFF.

The CDR3 here is CASTFGTAYGYTF. Written as DNA, the CDR3 is TGTGCCAGCACCTTCGGGACAGCTTATGGCTACACCTTC. The V and J genes are TRBV6-5 and TRBJ1-2; the match to TRBD1 covers 7 bases. Germline CDR1 MNHEY, CDR2 SVGAGI. V lost 7 bases to trimming and J lost 5 bases; unmatched junction nucleotides: 7. The CDR3 length is 13 residues.

The chain links TRBV19 to TRBJ1-6; possible D gene TRBD1, 5 bases. V was trimmed by 5 bases and J by 7 bases, leaving 9 bases between them. The CDR3 length is 13 residues. Germline values: CDR1 LNHDA, CDR2 SQIVND (reference sequence). In nucleotides, the CDR3 is TGTGCCAGTAGTGCACGACAGAATTCACCCCTCCACTTT. Translated, it gives CASSARQNSPLHF.

The chain uses TRBV28 and TRBJ2-7, with TRBD2 identical over 10 bases. Germline CDR1 is MDHEN and CDR2 is SYDVKM. CDR3 size: 13 residues. Trimming removed 7 bases from V and 0 bases from J; junction bases left unmatched: 0. Written as DNA, the CDR3 is TGTGCCAGCACTAGCGGGGGCTCCTACGAGCAGTACGTC. Translation: CASTSGGSYEQYV.

The V and J genes are TRBV12-5 and TRBJ2-1; D unresolved. Germline V gives CDR1 LGHNT, CDR2 FRNRAP. The CDR3 consists of 17 residues. V was shortened by 0 bases and J by 0 bases, with 12 bases between the two germline ends. The CDR3 DNA follows: TGTGCTAGTGGTTTGGTTCCCCAGGCTTACTCCTACAATGAGCAGTTCTTC. Translation gives CASGLVPQAYSYNEQFF.

The chain carries TRBV10-3 and TRBJ2-1; TRBD1 might be the D (5 bases). The length of the CDR3 is 15 residues. The ends were cut back, 0 bases at V and 2 bases at J, with 8 bases in the middle. Germline V gene data show CDR1 as ENHRY and CDR2 as SYGVKD. Here the CDR3 DNA reads TGTGCCATCAGTGAGTCGCAGGGCACCTACAATGAGCAGTTCTTC. It codes for CAISESQGTYNEQFF.

This clone was seen a few times. The chain has TRBV5-1 and TRBJ1-1; maybe TRBD1 (6 bases). This CDR3 region has 14 residues. Per the germline V gene, CDR1 is SGHRS and CDR2 is YFSETQ. V lost 1 base and J 2 bases, leaving 9 bases between the germline ends. For the CDR3, the DNA is TGCGCCAGCAGCTTGATGGGGGCAAACACTGAAGCTTTCTTT. Encoded protein: CASSLMGANTEAFF.

V gene TRBV5-5 combines with J gene TRBJ1-1; TRBD1 agrees at 7 bases. Germline CDR1 reads SGHKS; CDR2 reads YYEKEE (reference sequence). V gave up 2 bases and J gave up 7 bases; unmatched junction bases: 2. This CDR3 is built from 12 residues. The CDR3 nucleotides read TGTGCCAGCAGCTTATGGGACAGTGAAGCTTTCTTT. Protein product: CASSLWDSEAFF. Using reference TRBV5-5 and TRBJ1-1 for the parts outside the CDR3, the full variable domain is DAGVTQSPTHLIKTRGQQVTLRCSPISGHKSVSWYQQVLGQGPQFIFQYYEKEERGRGNFPDRFSARQFPNYSSELNVNALLLGDSALYLCASSLWDSEAFFGQGTRLTVV.

The CDR3 reads CASSPLAGVDEQFF. The CDR3 nucleotides read TGTGCCAGCTCACCACTAGCGGGAGTGGATGAGCAGTTCTTC. The chain joins TRBV18 to TRBJ2-1, with 9 nucleotides matching TRBD2. The CDR3 is 14 residues long. The germline V gene has CDR1 KGHSH and CDR2 LQKENI. V lost 1 base, J lost 8 bases, and 3 bases stayed unmatched.

The V gene is TRBV4-1, the J gene TRBJ1-2; TRBD1 is a possible D gene (5 bases). V was shortened by 5 bases and J by 4 bases, with 14 bases between the two germline ends. CDR1 is MGHRA and CDR2 is YSYEKL in the germline V gene. This CDR3 has 14 amino acids. DNA of the CDR3: TGCGCCAGCAGCGCCGGGGAGGGGAGCTATGGCTACACCTTC. Protein product: CASSAGEGSYGYTF.

The CDR3 DNA follows: TGTGCCAGCTCGACAGGGGGGGCACAGGGTACGCAGTATTTT. Its translation is CASSTGGAQGTQYF. The chain carries TRBV18 and TRBJ2-3; 9 bases are a match to TRBD1. The germline V gene has CDR1 KGHSH and CDR2 LQKENI. The CDR3 consists of 14 residues. The J segment lost 8 bases and the V segment lost 6 bases, leaving 9 bases of the junction unmatched.

This rearrangement joins TRBV18 to TRBJ1-1; D is perhaps TRBD1 (6 bases). CDR3 length equals 13 residues. Trimming pared 6 bases from V and 2 bases from J, leaving 10 bases between. From germline, CDR1 is KGHSH and CDR2 LQKENI. The CDR3 sequence: CASSGGLNTEAFF. In nucleotides, the CDR3 is TGTGCCAGCTCGGGGGGGCTAAACACTGAAGCTTTCTTT.

This clone was recorded only once. The chain combines TRBV5-1 with TRBJ2-1; 9 bases align to TRBD2. Germline trimming cut 4 bases from V and 0 bases from J; bases unmatched to any gene: 2. Germline V lookup: CDR1 SGHRS, CDR2 YFSETQ. The CDR3 is 15 residues long. The CDR3 loop reads CASSNSGSSYNEQFF. Here the CDR3 DNA reads TGCGCCAGCAGCAATAGCGGGAGCTCCTACAATGAGCAGTTCTTC.

The chain uses TRBV30 and TRBJ2-7, with TRBD1 as a possible D gene (6 bases). The germline V and J ends were trimmed by 5 bases and 1 base, with 9 bases remaining between them. Germline lookup yields CDR1 GTSNPN and CDR2 SVGIG (reference sequence). CDR3 length: 12 amino acids. CDR3 region: CAWGQGSYEQYF. The CDR3 coding sequence is TGTGCCTGGGGGCAGGGGTCCTACGAGCAGTACTTC.

This clone was counted once. V gene TRBV7-9 combines with J gene TRBJ1-2; D gene unclear. The ends were cut back, 5 bases at V and 4 bases at J, with 14 bases in the middle. The germline V gene has CDR1 SEHNR and CDR2 FQNEAQ (reference sequence). The CDR3 runs 14 residues. The CDR3 DNA is TGTGCCAGCAGCCTAAATAAGCCTCTCTATGGCTACACCTTC. It codes for CASSLNKPLYGYTF. Drawing the rest from reference TRBV7-9 and TRBJ1-2, the complete variable domain is DTGVSQNPRHKITKRGQNVTFRCDPISEHNRLYWYRQTLGQGPEFLTYFQNEAQLEKSRLLSDRFSAERPKGSFSTLEIQRTEQGDSAMYLCASSLNKPLYGYTFGSGTRLTVV.

The V gene is TRBV3-1 (or the pseudogene TRBV3-2), the J gene TRBJ1-3, with 10 nucleotides matching TRBD1. The CDR3 has 16 residues. Trimming cost V 1 base and J 6 bases; bases outside gene matches: 6. CDR1 is LGHDT, CDR2 YNNKEL, per germline (reference sequence). The CDR3 DNA sequence: TGTGCCAGCAGCCAAGTTGACAGGGGGCGCGAAAACACCATATATTTT. This sequence encodes CASSQVDRGRENTIYF.

The CDR3 DNA reads TGTGCCAGTAGCCGAGGAGGGGGCAGTCCCAATGAGCAGTTCTTC. Translating gives CASSRGGGSPNEQFF. The chain combines TRBV19 with TRBJ2-1, with D possibly TRBD1 on 7 matching bases. Between the trimmed V and J ends, which lost 6 bases and 6 bases, there was a span of 18 bases. CDR3 length equals 15 residues. CDR1 is LNHDA and CDR2 is SQIVND in the germline V gene (reference sequence).